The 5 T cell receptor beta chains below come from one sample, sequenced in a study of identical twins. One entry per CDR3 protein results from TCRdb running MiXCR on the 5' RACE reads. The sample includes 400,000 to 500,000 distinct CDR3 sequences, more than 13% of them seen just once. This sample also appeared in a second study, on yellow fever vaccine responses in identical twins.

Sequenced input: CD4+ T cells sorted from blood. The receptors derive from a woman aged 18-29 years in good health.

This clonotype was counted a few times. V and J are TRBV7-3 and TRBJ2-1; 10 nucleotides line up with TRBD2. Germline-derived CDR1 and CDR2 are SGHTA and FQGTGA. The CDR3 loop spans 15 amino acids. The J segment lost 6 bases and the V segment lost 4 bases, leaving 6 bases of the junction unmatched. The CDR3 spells CASSSPRLAGNEQFF. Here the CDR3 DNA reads TGTGCCAGCAGCTCACCTCGACTAGCGGGCAATGAGCAGTTCTTC.

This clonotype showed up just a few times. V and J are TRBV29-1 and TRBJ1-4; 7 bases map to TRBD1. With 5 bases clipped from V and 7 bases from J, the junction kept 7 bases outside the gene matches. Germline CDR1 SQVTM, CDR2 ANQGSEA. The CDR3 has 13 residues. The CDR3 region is CSVMTGSVEKLFF. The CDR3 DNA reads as TGCAGCGTTATGACAGGGTCGGTTGAAAAACTGTTTTTT.

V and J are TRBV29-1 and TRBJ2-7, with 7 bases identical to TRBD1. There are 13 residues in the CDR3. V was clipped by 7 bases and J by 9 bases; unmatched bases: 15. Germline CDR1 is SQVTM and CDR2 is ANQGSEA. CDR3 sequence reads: CSGPGQPFNGQYF. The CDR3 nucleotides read TGCAGCGGTCCGGGACAGCCCTTTAATGGGCAGTACTTC.

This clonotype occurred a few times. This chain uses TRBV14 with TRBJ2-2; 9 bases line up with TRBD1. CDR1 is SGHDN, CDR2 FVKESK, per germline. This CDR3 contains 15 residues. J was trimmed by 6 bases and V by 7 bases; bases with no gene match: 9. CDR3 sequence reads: CASKGQGYLSGELFF. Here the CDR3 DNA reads TGTGCCAGCAAGGGACAGGGTTATCTTTCCGGGGAGCTGTTTTTT. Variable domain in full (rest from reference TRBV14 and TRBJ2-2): EAGVTQFPSHSVIEKGQTVTLRCDPISGHDNLYWYRRVMGKEIKFLLHFVKESKQDESGMPNNRFLAERTGGTYSTLKVQPAELEDSGVYFCASKGQGYLSGELFFGEGSRLTVL.

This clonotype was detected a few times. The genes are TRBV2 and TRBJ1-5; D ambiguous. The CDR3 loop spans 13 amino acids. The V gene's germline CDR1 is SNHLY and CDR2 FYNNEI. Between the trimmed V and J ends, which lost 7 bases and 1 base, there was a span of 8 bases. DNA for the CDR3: TGTGCCAGCAACAGAGGGAGCAATCAGCCCCAGCATTTT. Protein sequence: CASNRGSNQPQHF.